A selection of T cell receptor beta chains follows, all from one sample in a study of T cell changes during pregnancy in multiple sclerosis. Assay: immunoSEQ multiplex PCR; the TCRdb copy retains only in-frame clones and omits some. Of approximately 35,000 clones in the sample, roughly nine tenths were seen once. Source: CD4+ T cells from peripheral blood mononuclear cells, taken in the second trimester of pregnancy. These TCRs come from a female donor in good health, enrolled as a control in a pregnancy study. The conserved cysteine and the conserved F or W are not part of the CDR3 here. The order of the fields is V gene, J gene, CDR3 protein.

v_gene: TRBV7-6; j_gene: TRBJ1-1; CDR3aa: ASSADSNTEAF
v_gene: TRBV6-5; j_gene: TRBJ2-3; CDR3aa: ASSRTSDADTQY
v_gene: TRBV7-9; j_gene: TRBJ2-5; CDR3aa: ASSPQGEGETQY
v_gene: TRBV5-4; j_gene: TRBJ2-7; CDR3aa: ASSSTGVNYEQY
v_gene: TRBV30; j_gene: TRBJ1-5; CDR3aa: AWSGQQYQPQH
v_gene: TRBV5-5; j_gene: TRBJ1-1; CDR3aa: ASSRQGALNTEAF
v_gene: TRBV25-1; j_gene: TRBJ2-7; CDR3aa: ASAGDGEQY
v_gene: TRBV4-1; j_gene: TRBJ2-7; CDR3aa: ASSQDLRMGQSYEQY
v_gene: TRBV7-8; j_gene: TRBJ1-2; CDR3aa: ASSLAPGVSNYGYT
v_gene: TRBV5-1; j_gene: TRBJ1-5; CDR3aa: ASSAETGWERANQPQH
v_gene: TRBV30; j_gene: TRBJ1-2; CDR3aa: AWNEEWYGYT
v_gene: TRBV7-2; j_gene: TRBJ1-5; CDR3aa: ASSLGQGGVNQPQH
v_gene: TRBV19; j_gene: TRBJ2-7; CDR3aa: ASSIVWLVGEQY
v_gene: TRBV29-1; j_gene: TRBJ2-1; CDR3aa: SVSSGGANEQF
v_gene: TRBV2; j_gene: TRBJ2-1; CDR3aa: ASIKRGGQVQF
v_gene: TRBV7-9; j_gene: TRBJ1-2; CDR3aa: ASSFSSGFDGYT
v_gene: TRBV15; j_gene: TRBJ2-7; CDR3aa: ATSGPGSSYEQY
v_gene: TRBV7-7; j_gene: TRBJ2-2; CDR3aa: ASSQGQGNAGELF
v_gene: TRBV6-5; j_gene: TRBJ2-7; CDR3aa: ASSFLYEQY
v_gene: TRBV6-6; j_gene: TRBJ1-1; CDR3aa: ASSDRNTEAF
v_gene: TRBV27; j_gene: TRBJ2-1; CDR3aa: ASSLGQGLYNEQF
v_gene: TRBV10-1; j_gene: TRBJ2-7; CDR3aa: ASSESPFLTGTDSYEQY
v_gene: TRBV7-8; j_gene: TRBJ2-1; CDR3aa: ASSLFQRGSSYNEQF
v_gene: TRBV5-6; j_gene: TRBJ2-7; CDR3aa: ASSFPGLAYEQY
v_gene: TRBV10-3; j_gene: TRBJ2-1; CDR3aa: AISEGTSGVYNEQF
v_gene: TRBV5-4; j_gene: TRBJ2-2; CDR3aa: ASSFGQITTGELF
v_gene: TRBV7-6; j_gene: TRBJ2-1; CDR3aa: ASSLVEYNEQF
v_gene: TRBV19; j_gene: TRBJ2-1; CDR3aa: ASSPGLVNEQF
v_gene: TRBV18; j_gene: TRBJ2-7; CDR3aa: ASSPPKGLAAEAYEQY
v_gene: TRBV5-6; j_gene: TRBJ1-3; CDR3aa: ASSLERGTSGNTIY
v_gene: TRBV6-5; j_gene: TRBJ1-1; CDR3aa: ASSYSPGDTEAF
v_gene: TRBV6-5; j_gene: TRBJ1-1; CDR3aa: ASRTVGGDTEAF
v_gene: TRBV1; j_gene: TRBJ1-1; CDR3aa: TSSQVRGGSTEAF
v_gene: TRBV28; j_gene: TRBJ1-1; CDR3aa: ASSFRDRGRSTEAF
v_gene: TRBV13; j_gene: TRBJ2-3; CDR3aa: ASSFSGQLTDTQY
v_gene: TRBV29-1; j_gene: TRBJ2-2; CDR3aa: SGPTSGGDTGELF
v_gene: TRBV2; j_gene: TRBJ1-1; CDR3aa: ASSDDSRVTEAF
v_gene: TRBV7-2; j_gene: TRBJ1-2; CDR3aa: ASSLASGGVRGYT
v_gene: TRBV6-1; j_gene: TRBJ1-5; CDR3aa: ASSEARLNQPQH
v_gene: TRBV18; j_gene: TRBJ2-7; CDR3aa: ASSPLPQRGYEQY
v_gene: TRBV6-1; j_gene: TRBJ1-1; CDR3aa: ASTGTPNTEAF
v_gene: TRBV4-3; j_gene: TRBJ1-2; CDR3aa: ASSQEPGDNYGYT
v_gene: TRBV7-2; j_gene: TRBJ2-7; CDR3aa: ASSEGLAVYEQY
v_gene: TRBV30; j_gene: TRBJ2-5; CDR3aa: AWLQETQY
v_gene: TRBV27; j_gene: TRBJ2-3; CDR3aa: ASSFTRLAGRTDTQY
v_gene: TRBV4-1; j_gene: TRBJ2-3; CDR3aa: ASSQTGQLTDTQY
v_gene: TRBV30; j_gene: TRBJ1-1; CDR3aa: AWSMGGQGGTEAF
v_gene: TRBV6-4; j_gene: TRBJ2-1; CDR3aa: ASSESSLGLAVSSYNEQF
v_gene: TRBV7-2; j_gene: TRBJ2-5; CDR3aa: ASSSLAGAPPETQY